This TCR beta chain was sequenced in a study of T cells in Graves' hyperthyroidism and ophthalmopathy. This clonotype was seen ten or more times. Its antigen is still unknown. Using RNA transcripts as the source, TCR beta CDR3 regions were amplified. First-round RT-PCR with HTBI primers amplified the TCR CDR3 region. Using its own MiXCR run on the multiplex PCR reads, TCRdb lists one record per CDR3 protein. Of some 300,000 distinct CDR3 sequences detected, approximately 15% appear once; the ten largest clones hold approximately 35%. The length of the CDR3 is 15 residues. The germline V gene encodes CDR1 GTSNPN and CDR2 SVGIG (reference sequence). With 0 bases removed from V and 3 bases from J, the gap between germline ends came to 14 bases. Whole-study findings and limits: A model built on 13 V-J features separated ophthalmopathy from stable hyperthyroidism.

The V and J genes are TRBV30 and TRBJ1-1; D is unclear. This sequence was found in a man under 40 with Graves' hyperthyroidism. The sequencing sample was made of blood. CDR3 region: CAWSVRFTADTEAFF. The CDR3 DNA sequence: TGTGCCTGGAGTGTAAGGTTTACGGCGGACACTGAAGCTTTCTTT.